The 3 T cell receptor beta chains listed next were all sequenced from one sample in a study of a mutant IDH1 vaccine in newly diagnosed glioma. The time point: week 5, during vaccination. Doses comprised 300 ug of mutant IDH1 20-mer peptide each, plus topical imiquimod. The antigens of these receptors remain unknown. The repertoire was sequenced with immunoSEQ multiplex PCR; TCRdb's copy has only in-frame clones and lacks some. The sample includes under 70,000 clones, about 88% of them seen just once. The source was PBMCs, collected from a glioma patient whose treatment included an IDH1 peptide vaccine. The receptor set was obtained from a woman aged 45 to 65 with glioma.

The sample holds a few counts of this clone. V gene TRBV7-2 combines with J gene TRBJ1-2, with 7 bases aligning to TRBD1. Germline CDR1 and CDR2: SGHTA and FQGNSA. V shed 1 base and J 5 bases; nucleotides not matched to a gene: 10. The CDR3 is 16 amino acids. CDR3 DNA: TGTGCCAGCAGCTTAGGCGGTGGGGGACAGATATATGGCTACACCTTC. Amino acids: CASSLGGGGQIYGYTF.

The chain couples TRBV7-2 to TRBJ2-3; TRBD2 matches 12 bases. The CDR3 extends over 15 amino acids. From germline, CDR1 is SGHTA and CDR2 FQGNSA. Germline trimming cut 5 bases from V and 12 bases from J; bases unmatched to any gene: 12. The CDR3 is CASSHPSGTSGLQYF. The DNA for the CDR3 is TGTGCCAGCAGCCACCCCTCCGGGACTAGCGGGTTACAGTATTTT.

This clone has only a few counts. V is TRBV6-5 and J is TRBJ1-1; D uncertain. Looked up from germline, CDR1 is MNHEY and CDR2 is SVGAGI. CDR3 length equals 14 residues. Trimming left V 3 bases short and J 5 bases short, with 13 bases between. CDR3 coding DNA: TGTGCCAGCAGTTATTTCCAGGAGGATACTGAAGCTTTCTTT. This gives the protein CASSYFQEDTEAFF.